The 15 T cell receptor beta chains below were found in one sample sequenced in a study of blood T cell repertoires in COVID-19. This table comes from immunoSEQ multiplex PCR, and its TCRdb copy is limited to in-frame clones, with some not included. Among approximately 90,000 clones, roughly 86% were seen once, and the ten largest hold 17%. The material sequenced was peripheral blood. The source is a human donor in a cohort sampled during active COVID-19.

The chain recombines TRBV5-1 with TRBJ2-1, with a weak D call TRBD2 (5 bases). The CDR3 is 15 amino acids. V lost 3 bases and J 2 bases, leaving 12 bases between the germline ends. Germline V gene sequence: CDR1 SGHRS, CDR2 YFSETQ. CDR3 in DNA: TGCGCCAGCAGCTCAACTAGTGGGGCCTACAATGAGCAGTTCTTC. It encodes CASSSTSGAYNEQFF.

The chain carries TRBV2 and TRBJ2-7; TRBD2 might be the D (6 bases). Trimming shortened V by 4 bases and J by 0 bases, and 7 bases separated the two germline ends. The CDR3 is 13 amino acids. CDR1 is SNHLY, CDR2 FYNNEI, per germline. As DNA, the CDR3 is TGTGCCAGCAGTGGCGGGACCTCCTACGAGCAGTACTTC. This sequence encodes CASSGGTSYEQYF.

The V and J genes are TRBV7-2 and TRBJ1-3, with 8 positions matching TRBD1. V lost 5 bases and J lost 2; bases outside the gene matches: 5. The CDR3 totals 15 residues. Germline CDR1 reads SGHTA; CDR2 reads FQGNSA. The CDR3 region has the DNA TGTGCCAGCAGCGGACAGGGAGTAGCTGGAAACACCATATATTTT. Translation gives CASSGQGVAGNTIYF.

The DNA for the CDR3 is TGTGCCAGTGCAGGGCTGGTGAGCAATCAGCCCCAGCATTTT. Amino acid sequence: CASAGLVSNQPQHF. The chain couples TRBV5-8 to TRBJ1-5, with TRBD1 as a possible D gene (5 bases). Trimming removed 8 bases at V and 1 base at J, with 13 bases between. The germline V gene has CDR1 SGHTS and CDR2 YDEGEE. This CDR3 has 14 amino acids.

V is TRBV6-5 and J is TRBJ1-1; 10 bases are a match to TRBD1. This CDR3 has 16 amino acids. Trimming took 4 bases from V and 0 from J; bases not matched to a gene: 5. Germline CDR1 and CDR2: MNHEY and SVGAGI. The CDR3 coding sequence is TGTGCCAGCAGTTTTAGGACAGGGGGATTGAACACTGAAGCTTTCTTT. It translates to CASSFRTGGLNTEAFF.

This clone was recorded a few times. The gene calls are TRBV5-4 and TRBJ2-7, with 7 nucleotides matching TRBD2. CDR3 length: 13 residues. The V gene's germline CDR1 is SGHNT and CDR2 YYREEE (reference sequence). The junction had 8 bases not matched to a gene; V was cut back by 5 bases and J by 6 bases. The CDR3 spells CASRLRGVREQYF. For the CDR3, the DNA is TGTGCCAGCAGACTTCGGGGGGTCCGCGAGCAGTACTTC. Looking up the rest from reference TRBV5-4 and TRBJ2-7 gives the full variable domain: ETGVTQSPTHLIKTRGQQVTLRCSSQSGHNTVSWYQQALGQGPQFIFQYYREEENGRGNFPPRFSGLQFPNYSSELNVNALELDDSALYLCASRLRGVREQYFGPGTRLTVT.

The chain uses TRBV29-1 and TRBJ2-7; tentative D call: TRBD1 (7 bases). CDR1 is SQVTM and CDR2 is ANQGSEA in the germline V gene. The CDR3 length is 15 residues. V shed 1 base and J shed 2 bases, with 15 bases lying between them. Written as DNA, the CDR3 is TGCAGCGTTGAAGGTGGGGCAGGGGGGACCTACGAGCAGTACTTC. As protein: CSVEGGAGGTYEQYF.

The chain combines TRBV7-3 with TRBJ1-5; unclear D gene. Per germline, CDR1 SGHTA and CDR2 FQGTGA. Trimming pared 1 base from V and 1 base from J, leaving 14 bases between. CDR3 size: 17 residues. The CDR3 reads CASSLNWRHLSNQPQHF. The CDR3 DNA follows: TGTGCCAGCAGCTTAAATTGGCGACACCTGAGCAATCAGCCCCAGCATTTT.

The chain employs TRBV6-1 and TRBJ2-1; 8 bases are a match to TRBD2. With V trimmed by 4 bases and J by 0 bases, 14 bases remained unmatched. Germline CDR1 MNHNS, CDR2 SASEGT. The CDR3 contains 19 residues. The DNA of the CDR3 is TGTGCCAGCAGTGCTGCGGCTAGCGGGTACTCGAGCTCCTACAATGAGCAGTTCTTC. This codes for CASSAAASGYSSSYNEQFF.

This chain joins TRBV9 and TRBJ1-1; D might be TRBD1 (6 bases). V lost 4 bases and J 1 base, leaving 14 bases between the germline ends. This CDR3 contains 15 residues. CDR1 SGDLS and CDR2 YYNGEE come from the germline V gene. As DNA, the CDR3 is TGTGCCAGCAGCACAGGGCGGGGGGCGAACACTGAAGCTTTCTTT. Protein product: CASSTGRGANTEAFF.

The chain has TRBV9 and TRBJ2-1; D is unclear. The CDR3 consists of 14 residues. Trimming took 0 bases from V and 4 from J, leaving 8 bases between them. Germline V gene lookup returns CDR1 SGDLS and CDR2 YYNGEE. CDR3 residues: CASSVASGYNEQFF. CDR3 coding DNA: TGTGCCAGCAGCGTAGCGTCCGGGTACAATGAGCAGTTCTTC.

The J gene is TRBJ2-7, the V gene TRBV28; TRBD2 might be the D (6 bases). The V gene lost 6 bases and the J gene lost 12 bases, with 15 bases spanning the gap. CDR3 length equals 11 residues. Germline V CDR1 and CDR2: MDHEN, SYDVKM. CDR3 sequence (DNA): TGTGCCAGCAGAAGTGGTAGCGGCTGGTACTTC. Protein sequence: CASRSGSGWYF. Combining the CDR3 with reference TRBV28 and TRBJ2-7 gives the whole variable domain DVKVTQSSRYLVKRTGEKVFLECVQDMDHENMFWYRQDPGLGLRLIYFSYDVKMKEKGDIPEGYSVSREKKERFSLILESASTNQTSMYLCASRSGSGWYFGPGTRLTVT.

The CDR3 loop reads CASSPRDRGGEQYF. CDR3 nucleotides: TGTGCCAGCAGCCCCCGGGACAGGGGAGGCGAGCAGTACTTC. V gene TRBV28 combines with J gene TRBJ2-7; the match to TRBD1 covers 10 bases. Germline V lookup: CDR1 MDHEN, CDR2 SYDVKM. CDR3 length: 14 amino acids. V was pared by 6 bases and J by 6 bases, with 8 bases of the junction left unmatched. Drawing the rest from reference TRBV28 and TRBJ2-7, the complete variable domain is DVKVTQSSRYLVKRTGEKVFLECVQDMDHENMFWYRQDPGLGLRLIYFSYDVKMKEKGDIPEGYSVSREKKERFSLILESASTNQTSMYLCASSPRDRGGEQYFGPGTRLTVT.

The gene calls are TRBV18 and TRBJ1-3, with D tentatively TRBD1 (5 bases). The V end lost 4 bases, the J end lost 6 bases, and 13 bases lay between the germline ends. The CDR3 extends over 14 amino acids. From germline, CDR1 is KGHSH and CDR2 LQKENI. The CDR3 is CASSLQTELNTIYF. In nucleotides, the CDR3 is TGTGCCAGCTCACTTCAGACAGAATTAAACACCATATATTTT. The full variable domain, rest sourced from reference TRBV18 and TRBJ1-3, is NAGVMQNPRHLVRRRGQEARLRCSPMKGHSHVYWYRQLPEEGLKFMVYLQKENIIDESGMPKERFSAEFPKEGPSILRIQQVVRGDSAAYFCASSLQTELNTIYFGEGSWLTVV.

This clone showed up just once. The V call is TRBV5-1, the J call TRBJ1-1; 10 nucleotides line up with TRBD1. V trimming: 3 bases; J trimming: 6 bases; junction bases outside the gene matches: 5. The CDR3 extends over 14 amino acids. Per germline, CDR1 SGHRS and CDR2 YFSETQ. CDR3: CASSSRQGAPEAFF. As DNA, the CDR3 is TGCGCCAGCAGCTCTAGACAGGGGGCGCCTGAAGCTTTCTTT.